There are many counts of the clone carrying this T cell receptor beta chain. What it recognizes is unknown. The entry originates in a study of T cells in Graves' hyperthyroidism and ophthalmopathy. RNA transcripts gave rise to amplified TCR beta CDR3 regions. First-round RT-PCR of the TCR CDR3 relied on the HTBI primer set. Using its own MiXCR run on the multiplex PCR reads, TCRdb lists one record per CDR3 protein. The table shows around 440,000 distinct CDR3 sequences, with around a sixth occurring only once. No ophthalmopathy progression within 18 months constituted stable Graves' hyperthyroidism. A patient was excluded if there was uncontrolled infection, other autoimmune disease, pregnancy or lactation. The germline gives CDR1 MDHEN, CDR2 SYDVKM. Between the trimmed V and J ends, which lost 3 bases and 4 bases, there was a span of 15 bases. This CDR3 is built from 15 residues. Regarding the study as a whole: The blood repertoire included most of the expanded thyroid clonotypes above 0.001. Before onset, by a median of about seven months, the model predicted ophthalmopathy.

Specimen: blood. The gene calls are TRBV28 and TRBJ1-2; tentatively, D is TRBD1 (6 bases). The TCR originated in a woman younger than 35 with Graves' hyperthyroidism. The CDR3 DNA follows: TGTGCCAGCAGTTTCCCACAGGGTTACGGCTATGGCTACACCTTC. It encodes CASSFPQGYGYGYTF.